The source of this T cell receptor beta chain is a study of tumor-infiltrating lymphocytes in primary liver carcinoma (dated by TCRdb to about 2017). For the study in its entirety: Of the five patients (three men and two women, aged 30 to 69 years), four had hepatocellular carcinoma and one had combined HCC and intrahepatic cholangiocarcinoma. For each liver tumor, the study sampled five regions along with adjacent normal tissue and blood, and applied TCRbeta repertoire sequencing, expression microarrays and whole-exome sequencing. The tumors of the five patients were staged as T1-T3 N0M0, with maximum diameters ranging from roughly 4 to 10 cm. A total of 35 specimens from 5 patients underwent TCRbeta repertoire sequencing, comprising 25 tumor regions, 5 adjacent noncancerous liver tissues and 5 peripheral blood samples. The 25 or so tumor region samples were profiled with Agilent mRNA microarrays so that TCRbeta repertoire diversity could be related to the local molecular phenotype. Each sample produced roughly 3.65 to 7.5 million productive TCRbeta reads, and read depth showed no significant difference between tissue types. Technical replicate repertoires showed high reproducibility, with mean shared-clone rates approximately 0.9 and correlation coefficients above 0.95.

This clonotype was picked up a small number of times. Its antigen is still unknown. It has no much larger one-base neighbor in the sample; base qualities were not kept. Without any cell sorting, total RNA and DNA were co-extracted from 20-30 mg of bulk tissue using the AllPrep DNA/RNA mini kit. Surgical resection was performed in China between late 2015 and early 2016 on four or five patients with histopathologically diagnosed primary liver carcinoma. At the time of sampling, the patients had chronic HBV infection and had not received any treatment. Each tumor was sampled at five spatially separated regions: the tumor centre plus the superior, inferior, left-lateral and right-lateral poles. Histology showed that every tumor sample contained more than 85% viable tumor cells. Each fresh piece of tumor and adjacent tissue was cut in two, with one half stored in RNAlater at -80 degrees C and the other half sent for histology.

Study-level results and caveats: Only about 8-25% of top clones were present in all five regions of a tumor, suggesting spatial heterogeneity of tumor-infiltrating T cells. The top 250 clones made up a significantly larger repertoire fraction in tumors than in blood (p = 0.039). Because only the TCR beta chain was sequenced and unpaired alpha chains were not captured, true repertoire diversity is likely underestimated. The study included only 4 to 6 patients, and the authors note findings should be validated in a larger study. Repertoire overlap was found to be higher between tumor regions (mean around 35%) than between tumor-adjacent (approximately 17%) or tumor-blood (14%) pairs, consistent with antigen-driven expansion. Comparison of CD4+ and CD8+ T cell repertoires was precluded by the use of bulk unsorted samples.

Using a constant-region primer and ProtoScript II reverse transcriptase, TCRbeta-specific cDNA was reverse-transcribed from 500 ng total RNA. Construction of the TCRbeta libraries relied on three nested rounds of multiplex PCR, following a slightly modified ARM-PCR procedure. A final 25-cycle PCR with Deep VentR polymerase added sample barcodes and Illumina adapters. Before sequencing, amplicons between 200 and 500 bp were purified from gel using a QIAquick gel extraction kit. An Illumina HiSeq 2500 was used to sequence the TCRbeta amplicons, generating 250-bp paired-end reads. In the original analysis: Quality trimming of reads was performed with Trimmomatic v0.33, and paired reads were merged with FLASH v1.2.11 so that full CDR3 sequences could be recovered. V, D and J germline segments were assigned to the rearranged TCRbeta sequences by MiGEC v1.2.1b. Clonotype statistics and Shannon-Wiener diversity indices were calculated with VDJtools v1.0.0. To cut down on sampling bias, every analysis after diversity analysis relied on just the 250 most abundant clonotypes from each sample. The public reads were reanalyzed by TCRdb: fastp trimming at Q25, MiXCR alignment, in-frame beta chains only. Rows with one shared CDR3 protein collapse into an entry with the most common genes and DNA. TCRdb, rather than the study authors, made the V and J calls. For this sample there are 95,000 to 150,000 distinct CDR3 sequences; less than 80% appear just once. The ten largest make up roughly a tenth of the sample.

The receptor comes from a woman aged 55 to 70 with primary liver carcinoma and hepatitis B virus infection. Sequenced material: liver tumor tissue from sampling region 1. The label giving this sample's cell subset or site can be read as: tumor region T1, superior pole.

The sequenced DNA: TGTGCCACCTCAAAGAGGAACCTCTCTGGGGCCAACGTCCTGACTTTC. Its translation reads: CATSKRNLSGANVLTF. The chain is assembled from TRBV28 and TRBJ2-6; the D segment cannot be called with confidence. Between the V and J ends, shortened by 10 bases and 0 bases respectively, the junction contains 16 bases. The CDR3 has 16 amino acids, counting the end cysteine and phenylalanine. The retained sequence is limited to the CDR3, 48 bases, with the frame set at the first base. CDR1 and CDR2 are read off the germline V gene as MDHEN and SYDVKM.